This T cell receptor (beta chain) is drawn from a study of blood T cell repertoires in COVID-19. This CDR3 is 15 amino acids long. Trimming cost V 4 bases and J 3 bases; bases outside gene matches: 9. Original processing notes: For nucleated cells, counts were estimated from reference gene primer amplification. Sequencing was performed with immunoSEQ multiplex PCR; in TCRdb, only in-frame clones are kept and a portion is missing. That table supplies the V and J calls and clone size; D and trimming were determined from the DNA. In the table there are roughly 91,000 clones, over 80% of which are singletons.

The sequenced sample was peripheral blood. This chain connects TRBV23-1 to TRBJ2-7; 7 positions match TRBD2. TRBV23-1 is classed as an ORF, of uncertain function. This receptor was taken from a man in his sixties or seventies with active or convalescent COVID-19. The CDR3 nucleotides read TGCGCCAGCAGTCTTCCTTGGGGGGGATACTACGAGCAGTACTTC. It encodes CASSLPWGGYYEQYF.